Below, 25 T cell receptor beta chains from the same sample are listed, as sequenced in a study of Graves' ophthalmopathy and Graves' hyperthyroidism. TCR beta CDR3 regions were amplified from RNA transcripts. Scientists carried out first-round RT-PCR using HTBI primers and then a second-round multiplex PCR. TCRdb reanalysed the multiplex PCR reads using MiXCR and keeps one entry per CDR3 protein. The sample shows about 1.2 million distinct CDR3 sequences, less than 45% of them seen only once. Sequenced material: peripheral blood or thyroid tissue (not recorded which). These receptors all stem from an adult man with Graves' hyperthyroidism.

This clonotype was recorded many times. The rearrangement uses TRBV12-3 or TRBV12-4 and TRBJ2-7; 9 bases align to TRBD1. V was pared by 3 bases and J by 3 bases, with 3 bases of the junction left unmatched. The CDR3 sequence is 14 residues long. The CDR3, as DNA: TGTGCCAGCAGTTTGCAGGGACAGGGCTACGAGCAGTACTTC. Translating gives CASSLQGQGYEQYF.

The rearrangement links TRBV12-3 or TRBV12-4 to TRBJ1-3; no clear D. Trimming took 5 bases from V and 2 from J, leaving 7 bases between them. The CDR3 covers 13 residues. CDR3 DNA: TGTGCCAGCAGTCGTGTACCTGGAAACACCATATATTTT. It translates to CASSRVPGNTIYF.

The chain uses TRBV28 and TRBJ1-2; no clear D gene. V was trimmed by 7 bases and J by 0 bases, leaving 9 bases between them. The CDR3 is made up of 13 amino acids. CDR1 is MDHEN and CDR2 is SYDVKM in the germline V gene. The CDR3 nucleotides read TGTGCCAGCAAGAGGGCGACTAACTATGGCTACACCTTC. As protein: CASKRATNYGYTF.

This clonotype showed up many times. The rearrangement uses TRBV20-1 and TRBJ1-3; 7 bases are a match to TRBD1. Germline CDR1 and CDR2: DFQATT and SNEGSKA (reference sequence). V was clipped by 4 bases and J by 4 bases; unmatched bases: 10. This CDR3 spans 15 amino acids. DNA for the CDR3: TGCAGTGCTACGACAGGGACCAATCGAGGAAACACCATATATTTT. Its protein product is CSATTGTNRGNTIYF.

This clonotype was recorded at least ten times. The chain employs TRBV7-2 and TRBJ1-5, with D possibly being TRBD1 (5 bases). The V gene's germline CDR1 is SGHTA and CDR2 FQGNSA. The CDR3 extends over 17 amino acids. Trimming pared 5 bases from V and 3 bases from J, leaving 20 bases between. The CDR3 nucleotides read TGTGCCAGCAGCACTAGGGCGGCGGGGGGGTTCAATCAGCCCCAGCATTTT. Translation gives CASSTRAAGGFNQPQHF.

This clonotype has only a few counts. Germline is not matched at one junction end, which may reflect a read error. This chain uses TRBV6-6 with TRBJ1-2, with TRBD1 matching over 9 bases. The CDR3 has 12 residues. CDR1 MNHNY and CDR2 SVGAGI come from the germline V gene (reference sequence). The CDR3 spells CASSERGQGNPF. Written as DNA, the CDR3 is TGTGCCAGCAGTGAAAGAGGACAGGGGAACCCCTTC.

The chain combines TRBV19 with TRBJ1-5; D is perhaps TRBD1 (6 bases). The CDR3 consists of 16 residues. The ends were cut back, 1 base at V and 5 bases at J, with 15 bases in the middle. Germline CDR1 and CDR2: LNHDA and SQIVND (reference sequence). CDR3 nucleotides: TGTGCCAGTAGTATAGTGGACAGTCCGCACCATCAGCCCCAGCATTTT. It encodes CASSIVDSPHHQPQHF.

This clonotype was seen only a few times. This chain links TRBV20-1 with TRBJ2-7; TRBD2 agrees at 11 bases. Trimming removed 1 base from V and 7 bases from J; junction bases left unmatched: 12. Looked up from germline, CDR1 is DFQATT and CDR2 is SNEGSKA (reference sequence). The CDR3 consists of 16 residues. The CDR3 DNA follows: TGCAGTGCTAGAGGGTTAGCGGGGGGGATTACTTTTGAGCAGTACTTC. Its protein product is CSARGLAGGITFEQYF.

The genes are TRBV27 and TRBJ1-6; D gene uncertain. The germline CDR1 and CDR2 sequences are MNHEY and SMNVEV (reference sequence). This CDR3 spans 15 amino acids. Trimming removed 3 bases from V and 6 bases from J, with 12 bases in between. CDR3 sequence (DNA): TGTGCCAGCAGTTTGAAAGGGTGGGGTAATTCACCCCTCCACTTT. Residues: CASSLKGWGNSPLHF.

This chain connects TRBV7-7 to TRBJ2-1, with a possible D match to TRBD1 (6 bases). Per the germline V gene, CDR1 is SSHAT and CDR2 is FNYEAQ (reference sequence). The CDR3 extends over 14 amino acids. V lost 4 bases to trimming and J lost 4 bases, with 11 bases between them. This CDR3 is CASSSTGDYNEQFF. For the CDR3, the DNA is TGTGCCAGCAGCTCGACAGGAGATTACAATGAGCAGTTCTTC.

This rearrangement joins TRBV14 to TRBJ1-2; D is possibly TRBD1 (5 bases). The V and J ends lost 4 bases and 0 bases respectively, with 15 bases between them. This CDR3 comprises 16 residues. Germline-derived CDR1 and CDR2 are SGHDN and FVKESK. This CDR3 reads CASSLHPGRTNYGYTF. Here the CDR3 DNA reads TGTGCCAGCAGCCTTCACCCAGGGCGGACTAACTATGGCTACACCTTC.

The chain recombines TRBV10-3 with TRBJ1-2; 8 bases map to TRBD1. The junction had 3 bases not matched to a gene; V was cut back by 8 bases and J by 7 bases. The CDR3 extends over 11 amino acids. Germline V CDR1 and CDR2: ENHRY, SYGVKD. The CDR3 DNA reads as TGTGCCATCGGGGGGACAGGTGGCTACACCTTC. Translated, it gives CAIGGTGGYTF.

Ten or more counts support this clonotype. The V call is TRBV7-9, the J call TRBJ1-1, with a possible D match to TRBD1 (6 bases). The CDR3 runs to 15 residues. The germline V and J ends were trimmed by 5 bases and 3 bases, with 16 bases remaining between them. Germline CDR1 and CDR2: SEHNR and FQNEAQ (reference sequence). This CDR3 is CASSGVTGVYTEAFF. The CDR3 DNA reads as TGTGCCAGCAGCGGAGTGACAGGAGTTTACACTGAAGCTTTCTTT.

The chain employs TRBV29-1 and TRBJ1-2, with a weak D call TRBD1 (5 bases). The V end was cut by 1 base, the J end by 0 bases, with 18 bases between. The CDR3 runs 17 residues. CDR1 is SQVTM, CDR2 ANQGSEA, per germline. CDR3 sequence (DNA): TGCAGCGTTGAAGGAGCGGGAGGGGCGGCGACTAACTATGGCTACACCTTC. Protein product: CSVEGAGGAATNYGYTF. Full variable domain (rest looked up from reference TRBV29-1 and TRBJ1-2): SAVISQKPSRDICQRGTSLTIQCQVDSQVTMMFWYRQQPGQSLTLIATANQGSEATYESGFVIDKFPISRPNLTFSTLTVSNMSPEDSSIYLCSVEGAGGAATNYGYTFGSGTRLTVV.

This clonotype was seen ten or more times. The chain carries TRBV9 and TRBJ2-7, with 7 bases fitting TRBD2. V was pared by 4 bases and J by 2 bases, with 9 bases of the junction left unmatched. The CDR3 consists of 15 residues. Germline-derived CDR1 and CDR2 are SGDLS and YYNGEE. The CDR3 here is CASSLSGGPTYEQYF. The CDR3 DNA sequence: TGTGCCAGCAGCCTCTCGGGAGGCCCTACCTACGAGCAGTACTTC.

V and J are TRBV20-1 and TRBJ2-5, with D perhaps being TRBD1 or TRBD2 (5 bases each). V lost 3 bases and J 2 bases, leaving 19 bases between the germline ends. Germline CDR1 reads DFQATT; CDR2 reads SNEGSKA (reference sequence). This CDR3 region has 16 residues. CDR3 sequence: CSASPPTEGWQETQYF. The CDR3 DNA reads TGCAGTGCTAGCCCCCCGACAGAGGGGTGGCAAGAGACCCAGTACTTC.

The chain recombines TRBV6-5 with TRBJ2-7; a weak D match, TRBD2 (6 bases). The CDR3 loop spans 13 amino acids. V lost 6 bases and J lost 9, with 18 bases in between. Germline V gives CDR1 MNHEY, CDR2 SVGAGI. CDR3 residues: CASSLAPGLGQYF. CDR3 nucleotide sequence: TGTGCCAGCAGCCTAGCGCCGGGGCTCGGGCAGTACTTC.

The chain has TRBV27 and TRBJ1-1, with D perhaps matching TRBD1 (5 bases). Trimming took off 1 base at V and 0 bases at J, with 12 bases between the two ends. Germline-derived CDR1 and CDR2 are MNHEY and SMNVEV (reference sequence). The CDR3 contains 16 residues. The CDR3 region has the DNA TGTGCCAGCAGTTTATGGCCAGGGACTATGAACACTGAAGCTTTCTTT. Its translation: CASSLWPGTMNTEAFF.

This clonotype was recorded a few times. An end of the junction differs from the germline gene, which may be a read error. The chain links TRBV7-9 to TRBJ2-7, with a tentative D call TRBD1 (6 bases). The CDR3 totals 15 residues. Looked up from germline, CDR1 is SEHNR and CDR2 is FQNEAQ (reference sequence). CDR3 bases: TGCGCCAGCAGCCAATCAGGGGAATATGCCTACGAGCAGTACTTC. It yields the protein CASSQSGEYAYEQYF.

The rearrangement uses TRBV11-2 and TRBJ2-7; D remains ambiguous. V was pared by 5 bases and J by 4 bases, with 15 bases between. Germline assignment: CDR1 SGHAT and CDR2 FQNNGV. This CDR3 spans 14 amino acids. The CDR3 DNA sequence: TGTGCCAGCAGCCCAACCGACGGAGATTACGAGCAGTACTTC. This encodes CASSPTDGDYEQYF.

This clonotype was detected only a few times. One junction end does not reproduce the germline sequence, and a read error may be involved. The chain carries TRBV28 and TRBJ2-7; D might be TRBD2 (5 bases). From germline, CDR1 is MDHEN and CDR2 SYDVKM. The CDR3 is 12 residues long. CDR3 DNA sequence: TGTGCCAGCAGTCCTGGTCCGGGATCCTCCTCATTC. Its protein product is CASSPGPGSSSF.

As to this clonotype: Compared with germline, one end of the junction differs, possibly owing to a read error. The V gene is TRBV6-5, the J gene TRBJ1-5; the D is unclear. The CDR3 runs 13 residues. Germline V gives CDR1 MNHEY, CDR2 SVGAGI. The CDR3 protein is CASSYTNNQPQHF. The CDR3 DNA sequence: TGTGCCAGCAGTTACACAAACAATCAGCCCCAACATTTT.

The V call is TRBV25-1, the J call TRBJ2-7; D tentatively reads TRBD1 or TRBD2 (5 bases each). Germline CDR1 reads MGHDK; CDR2 reads SYGVNS. Trimming shortened V by 7 bases and J by 3 bases, and 22 bases separated the two germline ends. This CDR3 has 16 amino acids. The CDR3 reads CASINARDAGVYEQYF. The CDR3, as DNA: TGTGCCAGCATCAATGCCCGGGACGCCGGGGTCTACGAGCAGTACTTC.

This clonotype was detected many times. The CDR3 spells CSVEGGTYGTGNTIYF. Written as DNA, the CDR3 is TGCAGCGTTGAAGGGGGGACGTACGGAACGGGAAACACCATATATTTT. The rearrangement links TRBV29-1 to TRBJ1-3; possibly TRBD1 for D (5 bases). The germline gives CDR1 SQVTM, CDR2 ANQGSEA. The V end lost 1 base, the J end lost 4 bases, and 17 bases lay between the germline ends. This CDR3 has 16 residues.

This clonotype was recorded many times. This chain connects TRBV19 to TRBJ1-6; 8 nucleotides agree with TRBD1. Germline values: CDR1 LNHDA, CDR2 SQIVND (reference sequence). J gave up 10 bases and V 3 bases, and 5 bases lay outside the gene matches. This CDR3 has 14 amino acids. This CDR3 reads CASSIQGAESPLHF. The DNA of the CDR3 is TGTGCCAGTAGTATCCAGGGGGCGGAATCACCCCTCCACTTT.